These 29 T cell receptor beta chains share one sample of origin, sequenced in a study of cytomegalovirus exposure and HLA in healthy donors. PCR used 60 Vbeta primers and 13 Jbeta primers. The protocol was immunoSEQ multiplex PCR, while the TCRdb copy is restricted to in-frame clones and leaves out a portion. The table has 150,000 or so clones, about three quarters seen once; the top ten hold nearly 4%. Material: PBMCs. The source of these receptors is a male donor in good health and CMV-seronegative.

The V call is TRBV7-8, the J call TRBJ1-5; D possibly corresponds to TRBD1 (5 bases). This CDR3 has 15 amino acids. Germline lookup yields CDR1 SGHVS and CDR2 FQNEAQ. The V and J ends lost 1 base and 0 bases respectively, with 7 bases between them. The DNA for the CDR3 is TGTGCCAGCAGCTTAGAAGGGGCTAGCAATCAGCCCCAGCATTTT. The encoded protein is CASSLEGASNQPQHF.

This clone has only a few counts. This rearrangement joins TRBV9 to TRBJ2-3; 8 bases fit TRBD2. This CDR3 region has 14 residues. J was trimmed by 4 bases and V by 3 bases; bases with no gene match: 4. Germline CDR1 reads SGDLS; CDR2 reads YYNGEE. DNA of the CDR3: TGTGCCAGCAGCGCCGGACTAGCAGCAGATACGCAGTATTTT. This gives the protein CASSAGLAADTQYF.

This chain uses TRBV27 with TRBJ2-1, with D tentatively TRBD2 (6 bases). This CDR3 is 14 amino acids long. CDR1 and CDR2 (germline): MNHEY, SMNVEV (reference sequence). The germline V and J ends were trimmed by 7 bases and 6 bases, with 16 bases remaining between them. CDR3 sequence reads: CASTDLGGSNEQFF. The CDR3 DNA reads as TGTGCCAGCACCGACCTCGGAGGGAGCAATGAGCAGTTCTTC.

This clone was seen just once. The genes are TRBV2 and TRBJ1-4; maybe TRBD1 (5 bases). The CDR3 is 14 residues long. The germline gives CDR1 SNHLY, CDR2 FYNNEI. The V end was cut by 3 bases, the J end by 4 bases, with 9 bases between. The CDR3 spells CASSEGGVNEKLFF. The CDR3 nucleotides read TGTGCCAGCAGTGAGGGGGGAGTTAATGAAAAACTGTTTTTT.

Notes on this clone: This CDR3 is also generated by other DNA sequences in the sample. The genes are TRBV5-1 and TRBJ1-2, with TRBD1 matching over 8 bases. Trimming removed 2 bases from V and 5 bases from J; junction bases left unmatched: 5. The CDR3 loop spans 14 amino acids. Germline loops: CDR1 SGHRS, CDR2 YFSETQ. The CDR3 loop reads CASSLEDRVYGYTF. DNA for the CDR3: TGCGCCAGCAGCTTAGAGGACAGGGTGTATGGCTACACCTTC.

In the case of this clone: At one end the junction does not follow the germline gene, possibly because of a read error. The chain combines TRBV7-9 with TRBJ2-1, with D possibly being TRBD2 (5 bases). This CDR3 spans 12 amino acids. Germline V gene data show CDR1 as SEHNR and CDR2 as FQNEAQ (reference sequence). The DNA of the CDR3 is TGTTCCAGCAGCCTAGTAGCGAATGAGCAGTTCTTC. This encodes CSSSLVANEQFF.

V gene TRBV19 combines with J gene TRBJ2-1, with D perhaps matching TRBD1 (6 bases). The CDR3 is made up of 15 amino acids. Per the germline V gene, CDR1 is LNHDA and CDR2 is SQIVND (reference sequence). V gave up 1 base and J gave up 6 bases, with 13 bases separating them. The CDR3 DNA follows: TGTGCCAGTAGTATAGCCAGGGGTCGCGTCAATGAGCAGTTCTTC. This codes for CASSIARGRVNEQFF.

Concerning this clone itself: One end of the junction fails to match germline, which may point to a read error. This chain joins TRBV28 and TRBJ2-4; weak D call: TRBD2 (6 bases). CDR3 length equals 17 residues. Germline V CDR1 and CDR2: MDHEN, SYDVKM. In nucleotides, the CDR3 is TGTGCCAGCAGCTACCAGTTTGGAGGGCTAGCCAAAAACAGTCAGTACTTC. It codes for CASSYQFGGLAKNSQYF. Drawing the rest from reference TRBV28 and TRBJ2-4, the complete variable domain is DVKVTQSSRYLVKRTGEKVFLECVQDMDHENMFWYRQDPGLGLRLIYFSYDVKMKEKGDIPEGYSVSREKKERFSLILESASTNQTSMYLCASSYQFGGLAKNSQYFGAGTRLSVL.

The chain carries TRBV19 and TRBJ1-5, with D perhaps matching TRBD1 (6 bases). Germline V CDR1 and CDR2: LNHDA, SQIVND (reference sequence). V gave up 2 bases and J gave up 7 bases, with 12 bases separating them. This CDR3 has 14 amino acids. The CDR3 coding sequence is TGTGCCAGTAGTATAACAGGGCCGGGCCAGCCCCAGCATTTT. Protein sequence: CASSITGPGQPQHF.

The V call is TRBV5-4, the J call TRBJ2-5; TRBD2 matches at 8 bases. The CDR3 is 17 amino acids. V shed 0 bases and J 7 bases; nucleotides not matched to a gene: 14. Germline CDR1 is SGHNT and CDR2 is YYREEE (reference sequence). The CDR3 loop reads CASSLAAASGPAGTQYF. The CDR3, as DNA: TGTGCCAGCAGCTTGGCGGCCGCTAGCGGGCCGGCGGGGACCCAGTACTTC.

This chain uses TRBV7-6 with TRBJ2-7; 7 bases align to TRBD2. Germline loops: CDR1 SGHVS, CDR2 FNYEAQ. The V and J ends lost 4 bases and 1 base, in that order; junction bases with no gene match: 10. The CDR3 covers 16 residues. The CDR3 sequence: CASSSPPGLGSYEQYF. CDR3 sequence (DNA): TGTGCCAGCAGCTCCCCCCCCGGACTAGGATCCTACGAGCAGTACTTC.

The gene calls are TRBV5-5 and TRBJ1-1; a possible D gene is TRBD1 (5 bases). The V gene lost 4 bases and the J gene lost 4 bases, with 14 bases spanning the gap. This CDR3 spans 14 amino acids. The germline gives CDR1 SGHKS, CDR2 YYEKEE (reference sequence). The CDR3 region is CASSGGGRGTEAFF. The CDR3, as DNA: TGTGCCAGCAGCGGCGGGGGAAGGGGCACTGAAGCTTTCTTT.

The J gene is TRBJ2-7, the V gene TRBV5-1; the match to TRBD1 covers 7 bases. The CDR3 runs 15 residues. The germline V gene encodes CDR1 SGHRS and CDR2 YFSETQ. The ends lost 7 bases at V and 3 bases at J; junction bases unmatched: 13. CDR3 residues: CASAHVLRDSYEQYF. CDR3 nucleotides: TGCGCCAGCGCACACGTCCTCAGGGACAGCTACGAGCAGTACTTC.

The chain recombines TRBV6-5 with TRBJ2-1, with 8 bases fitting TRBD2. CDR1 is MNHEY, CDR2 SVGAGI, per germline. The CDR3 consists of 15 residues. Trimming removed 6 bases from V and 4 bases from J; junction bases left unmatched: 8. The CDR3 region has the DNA TGTGCCAGCAGATTTAGCGGGGAGGCGTACAATGAGCAGTTCTTC. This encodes CASRFSGEAYNEQFF.

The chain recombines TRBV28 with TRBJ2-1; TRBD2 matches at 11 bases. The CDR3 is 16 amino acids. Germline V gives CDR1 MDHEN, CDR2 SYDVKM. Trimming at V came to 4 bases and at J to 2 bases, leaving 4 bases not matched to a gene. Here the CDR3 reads CASSSYSGGAYNEQFF. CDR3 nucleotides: TGTGCCAGCAGTTCATATAGCGGGGGGGCCTACAATGAGCAGTTCTTC.

For the CDR3, the DNA is TGCAGTGGGGGGGTAGGGGAGACCCAGTACTTC. Its translation: CSGGVGETQYF. The J gene is TRBJ2-5, the V gene TRBV20-1, with TRBD2 as a possible D gene (6 bases). V lost 7 bases, J lost 5 bases, and 11 bases lay in between. The CDR3 is 11 amino acids. Germline V gives CDR1 DFQATT, CDR2 SNEGSKA (reference sequence).

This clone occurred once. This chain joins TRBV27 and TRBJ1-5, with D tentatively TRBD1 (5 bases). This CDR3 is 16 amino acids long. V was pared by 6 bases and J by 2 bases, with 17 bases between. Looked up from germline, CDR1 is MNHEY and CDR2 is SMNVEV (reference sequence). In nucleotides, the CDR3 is TGTGCCAGCAGCGATCAAGGGGATAGGGGCAATCAGCCCCAGCATTTT. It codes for CASSDQGDRGNQPQHF.

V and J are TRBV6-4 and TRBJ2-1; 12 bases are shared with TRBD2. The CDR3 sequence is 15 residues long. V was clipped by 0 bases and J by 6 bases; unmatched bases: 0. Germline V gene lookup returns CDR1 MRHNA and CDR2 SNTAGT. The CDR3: CASSDSTSGSNEQFF. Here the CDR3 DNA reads TGTGCCAGCAGTGACTCGACTAGCGGGAGCAATGAGCAGTTCTTC.

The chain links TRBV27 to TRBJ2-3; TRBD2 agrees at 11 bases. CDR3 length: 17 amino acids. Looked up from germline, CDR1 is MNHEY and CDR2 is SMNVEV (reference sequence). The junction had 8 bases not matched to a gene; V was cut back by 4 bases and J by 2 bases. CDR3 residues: CASSSHTTSGATDTQYF. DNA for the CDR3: TGTGCCAGCAGTTCCCATACGACTAGCGGGGCCACAGATACGCAGTATTTT.

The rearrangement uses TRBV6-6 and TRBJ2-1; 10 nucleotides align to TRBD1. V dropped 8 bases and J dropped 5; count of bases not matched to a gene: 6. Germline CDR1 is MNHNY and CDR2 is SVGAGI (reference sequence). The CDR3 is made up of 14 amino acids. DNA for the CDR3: TGTGCCAGCGGACGACAGGGGGCGAACAATGAGCAGTTCTTC. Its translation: CASGRQGANNEQFF.

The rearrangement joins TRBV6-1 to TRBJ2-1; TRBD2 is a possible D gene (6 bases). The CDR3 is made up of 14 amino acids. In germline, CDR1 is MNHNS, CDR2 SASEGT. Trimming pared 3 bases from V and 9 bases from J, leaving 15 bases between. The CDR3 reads CASSEAGGLGEQFF. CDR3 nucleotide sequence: TGTGCCAGCAGTGAGGCTGGAGGGTTGGGTGAGCAGTTCTTC.

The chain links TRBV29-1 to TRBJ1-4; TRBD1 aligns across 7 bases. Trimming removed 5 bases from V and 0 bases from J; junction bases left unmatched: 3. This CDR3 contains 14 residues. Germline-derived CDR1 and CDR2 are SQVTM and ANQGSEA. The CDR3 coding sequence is TGCAGCGTTACAGGGGCCACAACTAATGAAAAACTGTTTTTT. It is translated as CSVTGATTNEKLFF.

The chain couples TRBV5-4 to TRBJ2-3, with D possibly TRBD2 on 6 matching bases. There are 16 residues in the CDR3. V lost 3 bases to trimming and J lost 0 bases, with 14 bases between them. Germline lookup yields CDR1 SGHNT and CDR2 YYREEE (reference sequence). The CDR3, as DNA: TGTGCCAGCAGCTCCCGGGACTCTTTTAGCACAGATACGCAGTATTTT. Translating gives CASSSRDSFSTDTQYF.

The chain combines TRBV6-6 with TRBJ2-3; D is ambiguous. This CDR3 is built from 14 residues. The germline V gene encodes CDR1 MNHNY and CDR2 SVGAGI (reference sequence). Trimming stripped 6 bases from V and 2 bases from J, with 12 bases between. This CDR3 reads CASSPADTTDTQYF. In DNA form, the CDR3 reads TGTGCCAGCAGCCCCGCCGACACCACAGATACGCAGTATTTT.

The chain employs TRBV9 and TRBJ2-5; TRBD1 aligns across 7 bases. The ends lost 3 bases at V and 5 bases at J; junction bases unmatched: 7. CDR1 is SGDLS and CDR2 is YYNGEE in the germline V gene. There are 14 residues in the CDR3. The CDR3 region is CASSGQGGRETQYF. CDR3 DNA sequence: TGTGCCAGCAGCGGTCAAGGGGGCCGGGAGACCCAGTACTTC.

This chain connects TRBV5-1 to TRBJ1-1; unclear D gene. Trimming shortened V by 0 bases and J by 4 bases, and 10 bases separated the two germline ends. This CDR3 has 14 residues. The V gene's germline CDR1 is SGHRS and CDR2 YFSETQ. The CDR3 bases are TGCGCCAGCAGCTTGGTGGGCGAGGGCACTGAAGCTTTCTTT. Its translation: CASSLVGEGTEAFF.

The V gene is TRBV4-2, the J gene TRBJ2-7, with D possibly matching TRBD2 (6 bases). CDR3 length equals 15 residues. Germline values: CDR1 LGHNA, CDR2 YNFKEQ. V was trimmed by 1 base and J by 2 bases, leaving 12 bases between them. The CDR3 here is CASSQVAEGPYEQYF. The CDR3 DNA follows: TGTGCCAGCAGCCAAGTGGCGGAGGGCCCCTACGAGCAGTACTTC.

This chain's CDR3 is CASSPGQSPYGYTF. The CDR3 region has the DNA TGTGCCAGCAGTCCCGGACAGTCCCCGTATGGCTACACCTTC. The genes are TRBV9 and TRBJ1-2; a possible D gene is TRBD1 (6 bases). Germline V lookup: CDR1 SGDLS, CDR2 YYNGEE. This CDR3 has 14 amino acids. V was cut by 5 bases and J by 5 bases, with 16 bases left in between.

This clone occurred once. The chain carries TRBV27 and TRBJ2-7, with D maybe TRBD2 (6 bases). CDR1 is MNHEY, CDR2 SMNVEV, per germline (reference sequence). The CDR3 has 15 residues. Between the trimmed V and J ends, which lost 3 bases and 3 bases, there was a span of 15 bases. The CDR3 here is CASSFSGGNHYEQYF. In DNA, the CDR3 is TGTGCCAGCAGTTTCTCAGGAGGGAATCACTACGAGCAGTACTTC.